This TCR beta chain was captured in a study of high-grade serous ovarian cancer treatment subgroups (dated by TCRdb to about 2021). Notes on the research overall: Sequencing yielded a mean of roughly 14,000 reads and thousands of unique TCR beta rearrangements per sample. A cohort of approximately 30 patients was included: roughly 10 with no residual disease after primary surgery (R0), roughly 10 who were excellent NACT responders, and roughly 10 who were poor NACT responders. The study examined TCR beta repertoires in high-grade serous ovarian cancer patients who were grouped under a laparoscopic triage algorithm by complete gross resection or by neoadjuvant chemotherapy response. One primary tumor sample and two metastatic tumor samples were contributed by each patient, so that around 90 samples were obtained in total.

High-throughput TCR profiling via ImmunoSEQ was performed on the 80 to 100 tumor samples. In the authors' own workflow: To measure repertoire diversity, the metrics used were richness (unique productive sequences), clonality, evenness and relatedness, and the Bhattacharyya coefficient was used to assess similarity between samples. A sensitivity analysis excluded TCRs with fewer than two reads and gave consistent conclusions. The clones in this table, taken by TCRdb from immuneACCESS, are in-frame only. Not every clone is retained; where verified, under half of the shortfall comes from an unresolved V gene, and the cause of the rest is unknown. That table supplies the V and J calls and clone size; D and trimming were determined from the DNA. Across this sample there are roughly 29,000 clones, with around four fifths seen only once. The ten largest clones represent under 2.5% of the sample. Collection of tumor samples took place before definitive surgery or chemotherapy. Genomic DNA was extracted by the MD Anderson Biospecimen Extraction Resource, and TCR sequencing was done by the MD Anderson Cancer Genomics Laboratory.

Remarks on this clone: Its antigen is not yet known. Base qualities are missing; no much larger clone stands one base away.

V ends up 0 bases short and J 6 bases short, with an unmatched junction base count of 2. The CDR3 numbers 13 residues from cysteine through phenylalanine. The read is trimmed to its CDR3 DNA, 39 bases read in frame from base 1. Based on the germline V gene, the CDR1 and CDR2 sequences are SGDLS and YYNGEE. General findings and caveats noted by the study authors: The TCR repertoire analyses centered on CDR3, and CDR1 and CDR2 were not analyzed. Repertoire similarity between tumors of the same patient ranged about 0.095 to 0.85, whereas almost no similarity was seen between different patients. TCR clonal relatedness showed a positive correlation with neoantigen level and a trend toward positive correlation with copy number variation and mutation load from whole-genome sequencing. Because bulk tumor TCR sequencing provided no spatial information, insight into HGSC tumor complexity and diversity was limited.

Sequencing used tumor tissue. This sequence originates from a human donor with high-grade serous ovarian cancer. The chain is assembled from TRBV9 and TRBJ2-7, with 8 bases matching TRBD1. The CDR3 reads as follows: CASSVGTGPEQYF. The nucleotides read TGTGCCAGCAGCGTAGGGACAGGGCCCGAGCAGTACTTC.